This section outlines one T cell receptor (beta chain) sequence together with its context. The CDR3 extends over 13 amino acids. The V gene's germline CDR1 is KGHDR and CDR2 SFDVKD. Trimming shortened V by 4 bases and J by 7 bases, and 11 bases separated the two germline ends. This sample is drawn from a study of CD8 T cells in Susac syndrome. Random-hexamer reverse transcription was applied to about 0.45 to 1 ug RNA. TCRdb passed the immunoSEQ multiplex PCR reads through MiXCR, listing each CDR3 protein once. The table shows roughly 200,000 distinct CDR3 sequences, with roughly 92% occurring only once. Sequencing of TCR beta was performed on blood CD8+ and CD4+ T cells.

The sequence was collected from a human donor in good health. The source material was CD4+ T cells from PBMCs. The chain recombines TRBV24-1 with TRBJ2-3; maybe TRBD1 (5 bases). The CDR3 nucleotides read TGTGCCACCAGTGAGGACACTACCAATACGCAGTATTTT. Translating gives CATSEDTTNTQYF.